This TCR beta chain was observed in a study of OX40 agonist ivuxolimab in advanced cancers. About the research overall: The dose of intravenous ivuxolimab that patients received every 2 weeks ranged from 0.01 to 10 mg/kg. Participants could have had prior anti-PD-1, anti-PD-L1 or anti-CTLA-4 therapy, and roughly 39% had some. Three patients responded partially, comprising one with hepatocellular carcinoma and two with cutaneous melanoma.

Points from the study as a whole: Dosing at 0.1 to 3.0 mg/kg was accompanied by clonal expansion of CD4+ and CD8+ blood T cells by week 6.

The CDR3 spans 16 residues. V was clipped by 2 bases and J by 2 bases, with 10 bases between them. Germline V gene lookup returns CDR1 MNHEY and CDR2 SMNVEV (reference sequence). Sequenced by immunoSEQ multiplex PCR; TCRdb stores in-frame clones only, minus some. In the table there are about 82,000 clones, over 80% of which are singletons. Comments on this clone: The antigen is unknown.

The rearrangement joins TRBV27 to TRBJ1-6; D not resolved. This receptor was obtained from an adult with an advanced solid tumor such as melanoma, head and neck, liver or kidney cancer. The source material was CD4+ or CD8+ T cells sorted from blood, sampled in a trial of the OX40 agonist ivuxolimab. The CDR3 nucleotides are TGTGCCAGCAGTTTAAGGGCAGGCGCCTATAATTCACCCCTCCACTTT. It specifies CASSLRAGAYNSPLHF.